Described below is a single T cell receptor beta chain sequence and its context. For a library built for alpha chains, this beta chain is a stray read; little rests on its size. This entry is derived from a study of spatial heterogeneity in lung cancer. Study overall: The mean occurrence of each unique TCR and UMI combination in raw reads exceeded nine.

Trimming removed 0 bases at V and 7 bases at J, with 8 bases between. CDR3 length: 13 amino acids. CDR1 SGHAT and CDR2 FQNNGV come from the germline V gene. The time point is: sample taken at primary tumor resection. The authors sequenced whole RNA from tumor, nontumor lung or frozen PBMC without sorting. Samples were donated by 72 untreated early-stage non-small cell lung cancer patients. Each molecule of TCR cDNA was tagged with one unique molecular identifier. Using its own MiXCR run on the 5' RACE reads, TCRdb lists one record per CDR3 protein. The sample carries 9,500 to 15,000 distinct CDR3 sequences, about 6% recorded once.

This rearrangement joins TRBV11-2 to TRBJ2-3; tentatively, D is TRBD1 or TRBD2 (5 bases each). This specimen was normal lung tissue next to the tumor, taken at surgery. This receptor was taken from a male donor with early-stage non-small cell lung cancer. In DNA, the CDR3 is TGTGCCAGCAGCTTAGATGGGGGAAATACGCAGTATTTT. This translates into CASSLDGGNTQYF.